Each of the 27 T cell receptor beta chains below was sequenced from the same sample in a study of cytomegalovirus exposure and HLA in healthy donors. Profiling relied on immunoSEQ multiplex PCR, and the TCRdb table lists in-frame clones only, not all of them. The sample consists of about 190,000 clones, approximately 83% of them appearing once. Sequencing was done on a sample of PBMCs. Receptors were obtained from a woman between 18 and 29 years old in good health and CMV-seropositive.

V usage is TRBV5-4 and J usage is TRBJ2-3; 9 nucleotides agree with TRBD2. Germline V gene lookup returns CDR1 SGHNT and CDR2 YYREEE (reference sequence). V lost 1 base to trimming and J lost 1 base; unmatched junction nucleotides: 4. The CDR3 runs to 16 residues. DNA of the CDR3: TGTGCCAGCAGCTTGCTAGCGGGGAGAGGCACAGATACGCAGTATTTT. This codes for CASSLLAGRGTDTQYF.

The chain is built from TRBV28 and TRBJ1-4; 9 bases align to TRBD1. The CDR3 is 12 residues long. V lost 5 bases and J lost 11; bases outside the gene matches: 3. The germline V gene has CDR1 MDHEN and CDR2 SYDVKM. In DNA form, the CDR3 reads TGTGCCAGCAGTGGGGACAGGGATAAACTGTTTTTT. Its protein is CASSGDRDKLFF.

This sequence joins TRBV2 and TRBJ2-5; 10 bases align to TRBD2. Per the germline V gene, CDR1 is SNHLY and CDR2 is FYNNEI. The CDR3 has 15 amino acids. The V segment lost 4 bases and the J segment 7 bases; nucleotides outside the gene matches: 9. The CDR3 region has the DNA TGTGCCAGCAGTGGGACTAGCGGAGTTAGGCGGACCCAGTACTTC. This encodes CASSGTSGVRRTQYF.

The V and J genes are TRBV5-1 and TRBJ2-5; TRBD2 matches at 7 bases. Germline trimming cut 0 bases from V and 5 bases from J; bases unmatched to any gene: 10. This CDR3 region has 16 residues. Germline CDR1 and CDR2: SGHRS and YFSETQ. As DNA, the CDR3 is TGCGCCAGCAGCTTGGCAGCGGGGAGTCCCCAGGAGACCCAGTACTTC. Its translation is CASSLAAGSPQETQYF. Full variable domain (rest looked up from reference TRBV5-1 and TRBJ2-5): KAGVTQTPRYLIKTRGQQVTLSCSPISGHRSVSWYQQTPGQGLQFLFEYFSETQRNKGNFPGRFSGRQFSNSRSEMNVSTLELGDSALYLCASSLAAGSPQETQYFGPGTRLLVL.

The V gene is TRBV2, the J gene TRBJ2-7, with 8 positions matching TRBD1. Per the germline V gene, CDR1 is SNHLY and CDR2 is FYNNEI. The length of the CDR3 is 13 residues. With V trimmed by 9 bases and J by 6 bases, 10 bases remained unmatched. The CDR3, as DNA: TGTGCCAGGGCCGGACAGGGAGCTTCCGAGCAGTACTTC. Its translation: CARAGQGASEQYF.

The chain couples TRBV9 to TRBJ2-7, with 8 bases matching TRBD2. The trim removed 4 bases at V and 6 bases at J, leaving 12 bases unmatched. Germline CDR1 reads SGDLS; CDR2 reads YYNGEE. CDR3 size: 15 residues. This chain's CDR3 is CASSPRAGGTGEQYF. The CDR3 nucleotides read TGTGCCAGCAGCCCAAGGGCGGGGGGCACCGGCGAGCAGTACTTC.

The chain employs TRBV7-8 and TRBJ1-5, with unresolved D. The CDR3 is made up of 15 amino acids. Trimming removed 5 bases from V and 0 bases from J, with 11 bases in between. The germline CDR1 and CDR2 sequences are SGHVS and FQNEAQ. The CDR3 region has the DNA TGTGCCAGCAGCCAAAGAACGGGTAGCAATCAGCCCCAGCATTTT. This gives the protein CASSQRTGSNQPQHF. The variable domain in full, with the rest retrieved from reference TRBV7-8 and TRBJ1-5, is GAGVSQSPRYKVAKRGQDVALRCDPISGHVSLFWYQQALGQGPEFLTYFQNEAQLDKSGLPSDRFFAERPEGSVSTLKIQRTQQEDSAVYLCASSQRTGSNQPQHFGDGTRLSIL.

This sequence joins TRBV7-3 and TRBJ1-1, with TRBD1 as a possible D gene (6 bases). This CDR3 contains 13 residues. Trimming left V 2 bases short and J 4 bases short, with 8 bases between. CDR1 is SGHTA, CDR2 FQGTGA, per germline. The CDR3 DNA is TGTGCCAGCAGCTTACAGGGGACCACTGAAGCTTTCTTT. Encoded protein: CASSLQGTTEAFF.

The V gene is TRBV2, the J gene TRBJ2-5; 9 bases fit TRBD1. Germline V CDR1 and CDR2: SNHLY, FYNNEI. V lost 8 bases to trimming and J lost 5 bases; unmatched junction nucleotides: 6. This CDR3 has 13 residues. The CDR3 coding sequence is TGTGCCAGCCAAGGACAGGGGCGGGAGACCCAGTACTTC. Translated, it gives CASQGQGRETQYF. Complete variable domain (other parts from reference TRBV2 and TRBJ2-5): EPEVTQTPSHQVTQMGQEVILRCVPISNHLYFYWYRQILGQKVEFLVSFYNNEISEKSEIFDDQFSVERPDGSNFTLKIRSTKLEDSAMYFCASQGQGRETQYFGPGTRLLVL.

This chain links TRBV28 with TRBJ1-5; possible D gene TRBD1, 6 bases. This CDR3 spans 12 amino acids. Deletions cut 7 bases from V and 5 bases from J, with 9 bases between. Germline V CDR1 and CDR2: MDHEN, SYDVKM. The CDR3 DNA reads TGTGCCAGCAATTACAGGGATCAGCCCCAGCATTTT. This gives the protein CASNYRDQPQHF.

The V gene is TRBV6-5, the J gene TRBJ1-2, with D uncertain. Germline CDR1 reads MNHEY; CDR2 reads SVGAGI. The CDR3 consists of 15 residues. V was cut by 8 bases and J by 4 bases, with 20 bases left in between. This CDR3 is CASGFWAASRYGYTF. The DNA for the CDR3 is TGTGCCAGCGGGTTTTGGGCCGCGTCCCGCTATGGCTACACCTTC.

The rearrangement uses TRBV19 and TRBJ1-2; D call uncertain. The germline V gene has CDR1 LNHDA and CDR2 SQIVND (reference sequence). The length of the CDR3 is 14 residues. Trimming left V 3 bases short and J 4 bases short, with 12 bases between. The CDR3 reads CASSMRGEGYGYTF. The CDR3 DNA sequence: TGTGCCAGTAGTATGAGAGGCGAGGGCTATGGCTACACCTTC.

The chain employs TRBV7-9 and TRBJ2-2; 9 nucleotides line up with TRBD2. CDR1 and CDR2 (germline): SEHNR, FQNEAQ (reference sequence). With V trimmed by 6 bases and J by 2 bases, 7 bases remained unmatched. This CDR3 comprises 16 residues. CDR3 in amino acids: CASRHSSGANTGELFF. CDR3 coding DNA: TGTGCCAGCAGGCACTCTAGCGGGGCTAACACCGGGGAGCTGTTTTTT.

The chain links TRBV29-1 to TRBJ2-5; D is unclear. Germline CDR1 SQVTM, CDR2 ANQGSEA. This CDR3 region has 12 residues. Trimming took 7 bases from V and 5 from J, leaving 14 bases between them. Written as DNA, the CDR3 is TGCAGCGGATCCGTATCCCAGGAGACCCAGTACTTC. It codes for CSGSVSQETQYF.

V gene TRBV6-5 combines with J gene TRBJ1-4; D possibly corresponds to TRBD1 (5 bases). Trimming took off 2 bases at V and 0 bases at J, with 10 bases between the two ends. This CDR3 contains 16 residues. The germline V gene encodes CDR1 MNHEY and CDR2 SVGAGI. In DNA form, the CDR3 reads TGTGCCAGCAGTTACGGGGGGGTTTCAACTAATGAAAAACTGTTTTTT. Translated: CASSYGGVSTNEKLFF.

This clone was seen once. The chain carries TRBV7-9 and TRBJ1-2; D is undetermined. CDR3 size: 15 residues. Germline V CDR1 and CDR2: SEHNR, FQNEAQ (reference sequence). The V end lost 1 base, the J end lost 5 bases, and 14 bases lay between the germline ends. This chain's CDR3 is CASSLVAGGGYGYTF. The DNA of the CDR3 is TGTGCCAGCAGCTTAGTCGCAGGCGGAGGGTATGGCTACACCTTC.

V usage is TRBV13 and J usage is TRBJ1-3; 8 bases are shared with TRBD1. Germline CDR1 reads PRHDT; CDR2 reads FYEKMQ (reference sequence). V dropped 4 bases and J dropped 4; count of bases not matched to a gene: 6. This CDR3 contains 15 residues. CDR3 nucleotide sequence: TGTGCCAGCAGCTCCTCGGACAGGGCGGGAAACACCATATATTTT. Its protein is CASSSSDRAGNTIYF.

The J gene is TRBJ2-6, the V gene TRBV10-1, with 7 bases aligning to TRBD1. J gave up 0 bases and V 11 bases, and 16 bases lay outside the gene matches. CDR1 WNHNN and CDR2 SYGVQD come from the germline V gene (reference sequence). The CDR3 spans 18 residues. CDR3 in amino acids: CARLKRDRPFSGANVLTF. The CDR3 nucleotides are TGCGCCCGCCTCAAACGGGACAGACCTTTCTCTGGGGCCAACGTCCTGACTTTC.

This clone was seen a handful of times. The gene calls are TRBV4-3 and TRBJ2-7; weak D call: TRBD2 (5 bases). The germline V and J ends were trimmed by 0 bases and 0 bases, with 9 bases remaining between them. The germline gives CDR1 LGHNA, CDR2 YSLEER. The CDR3 has 15 residues. The CDR3 bases are TGCGCCAGCAGCCAAGAGTCCCGGGGCTCCTACGAGCAGTACTTC. The encoded protein is CASSQESRGSYEQYF.

The genes are TRBV5-1 and TRBJ2-7; a possible D gene is TRBD1 (5 bases). Germline CDR1 and CDR2: SGHRS and YFSETQ. The CDR3 sequence is 13 residues long. With 3 bases removed from V and 7 bases from J, the gap between germline ends came to 14 bases. The CDR3: CASSSVGPGEQYF. The CDR3, as DNA: TGCGCCAGCAGCTCGGTGGGGCCCGGTGAGCAGTACTTC.

The chain links TRBV5-1 to TRBJ2-1; 9 bases line up with TRBD2. CDR3 length: 15 residues. Germline CDR1 is SGHRS and CDR2 is YFSETQ. V shed 4 bases and J 9 bases; nucleotides not matched to a gene: 11. This CDR3 is CASSAGTSLGSEQFF. For the CDR3, the DNA is TGCGCCAGCAGCGCCGGGACTAGCTTAGGGAGTGAGCAGTTCTTC.

This sequence joins TRBV7-9 and TRBJ2-1; possibly TRBD2 for D (6 bases). The CDR3 has 14 residues. V shed 7 bases and J shed 6 bases, with 16 bases lying between them. The germline V gene encodes CDR1 SEHNR and CDR2 FQNEAQ (reference sequence). CDR3 residues: CASTGTWAGNEQFF. CDR3 in DNA: TGTGCCAGCACCGGGACTTGGGCCGGCAATGAGCAGTTCTTC.

The J gene is TRBJ2-7, the V gene TRBV5-4, with TRBD1 matching over 11 bases. The CDR3 contains 14 residues. V dropped 3 bases and J dropped 3; count of bases not matched to a gene: 2. The germline CDR1 and CDR2 sequences are SGHNT and YYREEE (reference sequence). CDR3 protein: CASSSGTGGYEQYF. Written as DNA, the CDR3 is TGTGCCAGCAGCTCCGGGACAGGGGGCTACGAGCAGTACTTC. The variable domain in full, with the rest retrieved from reference TRBV5-4 and TRBJ2-7, is ETGVTQSPTHLIKTRGQQVTLRCSSQSGHNTVSWYQQALGQGPQFIFQYYREEENGRGNFPPRFSGLQFPNYSSELNVNALELDDSALYLCASSSGTGGYEQYFGPGTRLTVT.

This clone was seen a single time. The rearrangement joins TRBV6-1 to TRBJ2-5, with a weak D call TRBD2 (7 bases). Trimming stripped 1 base from V and 4 bases from J, with 16 bases between. This CDR3 has 16 residues. CDR1 is MNHNS, CDR2 SASEGT, per germline. The CDR3 loop is CASSEVPRGPPETQYF. CDR3 DNA: TGTGCCAGCAGTGAAGTTCCGCGGGGGCCGCCAGAGACCCAGTACTTC.

The chain uses TRBV9 and TRBJ1-3; TRBD1 might be the D (5 bases). Per the germline V gene, CDR1 is SGDLS and CDR2 is YYNGEE. V was pared by 0 bases and J by 0 bases, with 19 bases between. The CDR3 covers 19 residues. Written as DNA, the CDR3 is TGTGCCAGCAGCGTAGAGAAAGGTCAAGCAGGGCTCTCTGGAAACACCATATATTTT. It is translated as CASSVEKGQAGLSGNTIYF.

The chain joins TRBV4-2 to TRBJ2-1, with 10 bases that match TRBD2. V lost 1 base to trimming and J lost 10 bases; unmatched junction nucleotides: 10. Germline CDR1 reads LGHNA; CDR2 reads YNFKEQ. The CDR3 runs to 16 residues. CDR3 bases: TGTGCCAGCAGCCAAGGGGCTAGCGGGGGAACCTCAGAGCAGTTCTTC. The encoded protein is CASSQGASGGTSEQFF.

The chain carries TRBV11-2 and TRBJ1-6; 7 positions match TRBD1. Germline-derived CDR1 and CDR2 are SGHAT and FQNNGV. This CDR3 comprises 14 residues. V gave up 5 bases and J gave up 10 bases; unmatched junction bases: 8. The CDR3 bases are TGTGCCAGCAGCCCTCCAGGGGGTAGCTCACCCCTCCACTTT. Amino acid sequence: CASSPPGGSSPLHF.